This T cell receptor (beta chain) was observed in a study of T cell clonality in common variable immunodeficiency. This clone was detected many times. Its cognate antigen is unknown. Sequencing input was equivalent genomic DNA from CVID and controls. Profiling relied on immunoSEQ multiplex PCR, and the TCRdb table lists in-frame clones only, not all of them. The specimen has 45,000 to 70,000 clones, none found just once. Study conclusions and caveats: CVID subjects shared fewer TCRbeta clones than healthy controls did. The cause of increased CVID clonality remains unclear without subpopulation sequencing. CVID subjects had higher TCRbeta clonality than healthy controls, most marked in about a third.

Sequenced material: peripheral blood mononuclear cells. This clonotype originated in a person aged 18 to 70 in good health.

The CDR3: CASSSQGFTTIMNTEAFF. The CDR3 bases that were read are TGCGCCAGCAGCTCCCAGGGGTTTACTACCATTATGAACACTGAA. This sequence joins TRBV5-1 and TRBJ1-1; D possibly corresponds to TRBD1 (6 bases). From the germline J gene comes the end of the CDR3, since the read stops 3 residues before it. Trimming stripped 3 bases from V and 0 bases from J, with 21 bases between. Germline-derived CDR1 and CDR2 are SGHRS and YFSETQ. The CDR3 loop spans 18 amino acids.